This TCR beta chain was profiled in a study of blood T cells in healthy people across ages. The authors ran a second PCR of 7 to 11 cycles using a sample-barcoded 5' primer and a J-beta primer mix. Using its own MiXCR run on the 5' RACE reads, TCRdb lists one record per CDR3 protein. The data hold some 710,000 distinct CDR3 sequences, with around a fifth observed a single time. V gave up 6 bases and J gave up 6 bases; unmatched junction bases: 10. The CDR3 consists of 16 residues. The sample taken for sequencing was blood. V usage is TRBV12-3 or TRBV12-4 and J usage is TRBJ2-1, with 11 nucleotides matching TRBD2. The TCR was taken from a man between 70 and 80 years old in good health. The CDR3 spells CASRPQTSGIFNEQFF. The DNA for the CDR3 is TGTGCCAGCAGACCCCAGACTAGCGGGATATTCAATGAGCAGTTCTTC.